The 18 T cell receptor beta chains below all came from one sample that was sequenced in a study of blood T cell repertoires in COVID-19. The table came from immunoSEQ multiplex PCR; TCRdb's copy has only in-frame clones and leaves some out. The repertoire holds some 130,000 clones, 85% seen once, with 11% in the top ten. Material: peripheral blood. All receptors derive from a man older than 75 with acute or convalescent COVID-19.

The rearrangement uses TRBV7-2 and TRBJ2-1; 8 bases fit TRBD2. Germline V CDR1 and CDR2: SGHTA, FQGNSA. Trimming cost V 5 bases and J 15 bases; bases outside gene matches: 12. This CDR3 is 13 amino acids long. CDR3: CASSGGLESGVFF. For the CDR3, the DNA is TGTGCCAGCAGCGGGGGACTAGAGTCCGGCGTGTTCTTC.

This chain uses TRBV14 with TRBJ1-1; D perhaps matches TRBD1 (6 bases). The CDR3 consists of 13 residues. The V gene lost 2 bases and the J gene lost 13 bases, with 17 bases spanning the gap. CDR1 is SGHDN, CDR2 FVKESK, per germline. The CDR3 here is CASSQPGGGAIFF. In nucleotides, the CDR3 is TGTGCCAGCAGCCAACCCGGTGGGGGGGCCATTTTCTTT.

CDR3 in DNA: TGCGCCAGCAGCCCCGCAGGGGGAAACTATGGCTACACCTTC. Its translation: CASSPAGGNYGYTF. The chain employs TRBV5-1 and TRBJ1-2; 7 positions agree with TRBD1. The CDR3 contains 14 residues. The ends lost 4 bases at V and 2 bases at J; junction bases unmatched: 5. Germline V gene lookup returns CDR1 SGHRS and CDR2 YFSETQ.

In DNA, the CDR3 is TGTGCCAGCAGGCTGGGACAGGGCTCCTATGGCTACACCTTC. The encoded protein is CASRLGQGSYGYTF. This chain joins TRBV27 and TRBJ1-2; 9 nucleotides agree with TRBD1. CDR1 is MNHEY, CDR2 SMNVEV, per germline (reference sequence). The V segment lost 6 bases and the J segment 4 bases; nucleotides outside the gene matches: 6. The CDR3 is made up of 14 amino acids.

This sequence joins TRBV9 and TRBJ2-7, with 10 bases lining up with TRBD1. Germline-derived CDR1 and CDR2 are SGDLS and YYNGEE. The CDR3 is 15 residues long. The V gene end was trimmed by 4 bases and the J gene end by 6 bases; junction bases not matched to a gene: 10. The CDR3 DNA reads TGTGCCAGCAGCCCCCAGACAGGGGGCTTCGGCGAGCAGTACTTC. Translation: CASSPQTGGFGEQYF.

The rearrangement links TRBV6-4 to TRBJ1-5; D remains ambiguous. Trimming removed 2 bases from V and 0 bases from J, with 5 bases in between. CDR1 and CDR2 (germline): MRHNA, SNTAGT. This CDR3 has 14 residues. CDR3 region: CASSDLYSNQPQHF. CDR3 sequence (DNA): TGTGCCAGCAGTGACCTCTATAGCAATCAGCCCCAGCATTTT.

The rearrangement joins TRBV3-1 (or the pseudogene TRBV3-2) to TRBJ1-5; no clear D. This CDR3 has 14 amino acids. CDR1 LGHDT and CDR2 YNNKEL come from the germline V gene (reference sequence). Trimming cost V 6 bases and J 6 bases, with 15 bases left between them. The CDR3 bases are TGTGCCAGCAGTCCAAAACCGGGGAGTCAGCCCCAGCATTTT. Residues: CASSPKPGSQPQHF.

The V and J genes are TRBV7-9 and TRBJ1-1; D possibly corresponds to TRBD1 (6 bases). Deletions cut 5 bases from V and 5 bases from J, with 12 bases between. There are 13 residues in the CDR3. Looked up from germline, CDR1 is SEHNR and CDR2 is FQNEAQ (reference sequence). The CDR3 DNA is TGTGCCAGCAGCGCCACAGGGTTAACTGAAGCTTTCTTT. Protein: CASSATGLTEAFF.

J is TRBJ1-5 and V is TRBV6-1; no definite D call. This CDR3 has 14 amino acids. Germline-derived CDR1 and CDR2 are MNHNS and SASEGT. V dropped 2 bases and J dropped 4 bases, with 9 bases sitting between them. The CDR3 DNA follows: TGTGCCAGCAGTGAATTGAGCGGAAATCAGCCCCAGCATTTT. It codes for CASSELSGNQPQHF.

The rearrangement links TRBV25-1 to TRBJ2-5; TRBD1 matches at 7 bases. The germline V gene encodes CDR1 MGHDK and CDR2 SYGVNS. The junction had 12 bases not matched to a gene; V was cut back by 4 bases and J by 4 bases. CDR3 length: 16 residues. CDR3: CASSASGGGLRETQYF. In nucleotides, the CDR3 is TGTGCCAGCAGTGCCTCAGGGGGTGGATTAAGAGAGACCCAGTACTTC.

This chain links TRBV12-5 with TRBJ2-2, with 10 bases that match TRBD2. Germline loops: CDR1 LGHNT, CDR2 FRNRAP. The CDR3 has 16 residues. V lost 6 bases, J lost 5 bases, and 9 bases stayed unmatched. DNA for the CDR3: TGTGCTAGTGGCCCGATCGTACTAGCGGGGACCGGGGAGCTGTTTTTT. Its protein product is CASGPIVLAGTGELFF.

V is TRBV5-1 and J is TRBJ1-2; 10 bases align to TRBD1. The CDR3 length is 16 residues. V shed 2 bases and J 6 bases; nucleotides not matched to a gene: 10. Germline CDR1 reads SGHRS; CDR2 reads YFSETQ. CDR3 loop: CASSFFSGQGGNGYTF. For the CDR3, the DNA is TGCGCCAGCAGCTTTTTCTCCGGACAGGGGGGTAATGGCTACACCTTC.

The rearrangement links TRBV9 to TRBJ1-4; D perhaps matches TRBD1 (5 bases). The CDR3 loop spans 17 amino acids. Germline V gene lookup returns CDR1 SGDLS and CDR2 YYNGEE. Between the trimmed V and J ends, which lost 0 bases and 0 bases, there was a span of 12 bases. CDR3 bases: TGTGCCAGCAGCGTAGCCCCTACAGGTGCAACTAATGAAAAACTGTTTTTT. Residues: CASSVAPTGATNEKLFF.

The rearrangement joins TRBV19 to TRBJ1-5; D is ambiguous. Germline V CDR1 and CDR2: LNHDA, SQIVND (reference sequence). Trimming left V 3 bases short and J 4 bases short, with 7 bases between. This CDR3 has 13 residues. CDR3 DNA: TGTGCCAGTAGTATTGTGGAGAATCAGCCCCAGCATTTT. Translating it yields CASSIVENQPQHF.

The table lists this clone with a count of one. The chain joins TRBV7-2 to TRBJ2-3; D is possibly TRBD2 (5 bases). CDR1 is SGHTA, CDR2 FQGNSA, per germline. There are 15 residues in the CDR3. Trimming shortened V by 1 base and J by 1 base, and 9 bases separated the two germline ends. In DNA form, the CDR3 reads TGTGCCAGCAGCTTAGGGTGGGGAGGCACAGATACGCAGTATTTT. Its protein product is CASSLGWGGTDTQYF.

The J gene is TRBJ2-7, the V gene TRBV2, with 7 bases fitting TRBD2. Germline loops: CDR1 SNHLY, CDR2 FYNNEI. This CDR3 region has 13 residues. The V segment lost 6 bases and the J segment 6 bases; nucleotides outside the gene matches: 8. This CDR3 reads CASRPGLRPEQYF. Written as DNA, the CDR3 is TGTGCCAGCAGGCCGGGACTAAGGCCCGAGCAGTACTTC.

The chain has TRBV5-6 and TRBJ1-1; D uncertain. The CDR3 is made up of 14 amino acids. V was shortened by 2 bases and J by 4 bases, with 12 bases between the two germline ends. In germline, CDR1 is SGHDT, CDR2 YYEEEE. The CDR3 protein is CASSFRVRGTEAFF. CDR3 sequence (DNA): TGTGCCAGCAGCTTCCGGGTCCGGGGCACTGAAGCTTTCTTT.

The gene calls are TRBV7-2 and TRBJ1-1; 7 bases are a match to TRBD1. Germline CDR1 is SGHTA and CDR2 is FQGNSA. The length of the CDR3 is 12 residues. V shed 5 bases, J shed 9 bases, and the junction held 6 bases outside the gene matches. The CDR3 DNA follows: TGTGCCAGCAGCAGGGACAGCCGAAAAGCTTTCTTT. It codes for CASSRDSRKAFF.